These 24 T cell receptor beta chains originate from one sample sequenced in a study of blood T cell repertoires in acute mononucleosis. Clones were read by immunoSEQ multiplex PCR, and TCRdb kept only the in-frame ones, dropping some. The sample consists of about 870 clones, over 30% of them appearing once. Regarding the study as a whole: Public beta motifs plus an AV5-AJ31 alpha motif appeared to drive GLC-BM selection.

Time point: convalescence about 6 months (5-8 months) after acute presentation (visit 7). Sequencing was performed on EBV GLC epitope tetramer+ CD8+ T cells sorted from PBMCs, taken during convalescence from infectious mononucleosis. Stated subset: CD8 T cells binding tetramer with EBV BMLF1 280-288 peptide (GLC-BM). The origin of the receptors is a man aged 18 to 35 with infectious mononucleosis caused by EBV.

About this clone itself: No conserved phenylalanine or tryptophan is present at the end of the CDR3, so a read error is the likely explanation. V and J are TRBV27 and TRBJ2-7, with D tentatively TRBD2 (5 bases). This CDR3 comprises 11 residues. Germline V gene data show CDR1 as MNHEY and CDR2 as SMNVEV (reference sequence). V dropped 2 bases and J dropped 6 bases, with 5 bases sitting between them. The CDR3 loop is CASSLGGEQYS. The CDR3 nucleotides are TGTGCCAGCAGTTTAGGAGGCGAGCAGTACTCC.

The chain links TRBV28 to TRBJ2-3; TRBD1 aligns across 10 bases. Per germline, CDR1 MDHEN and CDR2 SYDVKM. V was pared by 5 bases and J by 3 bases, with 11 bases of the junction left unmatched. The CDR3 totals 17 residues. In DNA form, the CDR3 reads TGTGCCAGCAGTCCCCGGACCGGGACAGGGGCTACAGATACGCAGTATTTT. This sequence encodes CASSPRTGTGATDTQYF. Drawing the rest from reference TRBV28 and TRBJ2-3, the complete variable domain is DVKVTQSSRYLVKRTGEKVFLECVQDMDHENMFWYRQDPGLGLRLIYFSYDVKMKEKGDIPEGYSVSREKKERFSLILESASTNQTSMYLCASSPRTGTGATDTQYFGPGTRLTVL.

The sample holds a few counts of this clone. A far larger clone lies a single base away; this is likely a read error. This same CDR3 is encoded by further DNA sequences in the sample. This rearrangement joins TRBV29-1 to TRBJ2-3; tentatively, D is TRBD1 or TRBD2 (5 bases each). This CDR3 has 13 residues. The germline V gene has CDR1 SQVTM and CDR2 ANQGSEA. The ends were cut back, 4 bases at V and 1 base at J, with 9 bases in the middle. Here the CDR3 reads CSVAGTRTDTQYF. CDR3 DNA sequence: TGCAGCGTTGCCGGGACGCGCACAGATACGCAGTATTTT.

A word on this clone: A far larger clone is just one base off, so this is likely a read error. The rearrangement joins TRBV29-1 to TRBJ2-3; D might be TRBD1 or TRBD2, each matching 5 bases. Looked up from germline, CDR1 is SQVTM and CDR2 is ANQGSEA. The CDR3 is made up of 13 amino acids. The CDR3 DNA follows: TGCAGCGTTGCCGGGACCCGCACAGATACGCAGTGTTTT. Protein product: CSVAGTRTDTQCF.

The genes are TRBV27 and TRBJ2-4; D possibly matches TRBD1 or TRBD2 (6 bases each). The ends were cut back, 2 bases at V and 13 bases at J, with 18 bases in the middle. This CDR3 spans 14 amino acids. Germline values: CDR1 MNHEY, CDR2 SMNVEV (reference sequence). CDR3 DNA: TGTGCCAGCAGTTTAAACGGGGGCACAGATACGCAGTACTTC. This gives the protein CASSLNGGTDTQYF.

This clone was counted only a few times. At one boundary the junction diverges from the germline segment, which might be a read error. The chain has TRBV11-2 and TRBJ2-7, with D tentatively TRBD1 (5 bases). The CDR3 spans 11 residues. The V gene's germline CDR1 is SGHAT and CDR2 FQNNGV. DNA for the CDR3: TGTGCCAGCAGTTTAGGGGACGAGCAGTACTTC. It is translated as CASSLGDEQYF.

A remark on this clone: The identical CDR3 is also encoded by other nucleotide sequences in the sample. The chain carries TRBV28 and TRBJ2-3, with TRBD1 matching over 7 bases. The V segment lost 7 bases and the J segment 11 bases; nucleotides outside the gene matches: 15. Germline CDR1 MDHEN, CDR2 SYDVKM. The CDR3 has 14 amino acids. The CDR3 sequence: CASKPGQWSYEQYF. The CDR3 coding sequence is TGTGCCAGCAAACCGGGACAGTGGTCCTACGAGCAGTATTTT.

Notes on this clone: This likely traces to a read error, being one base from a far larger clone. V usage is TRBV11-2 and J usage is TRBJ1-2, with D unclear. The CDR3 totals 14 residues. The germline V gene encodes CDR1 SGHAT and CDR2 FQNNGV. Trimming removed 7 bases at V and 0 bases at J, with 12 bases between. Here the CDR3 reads CASISLGANYGYTF. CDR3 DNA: TGTGCCAGCATCTCCCTCGGGGCTAACTATGGCTACACCTTC.

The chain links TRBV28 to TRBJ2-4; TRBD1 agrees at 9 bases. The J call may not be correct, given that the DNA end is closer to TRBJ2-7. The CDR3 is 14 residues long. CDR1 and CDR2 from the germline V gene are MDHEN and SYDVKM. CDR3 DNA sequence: TGTGCCAGCAGCGGAACAGGGGGCGCTGGCGAGCAGTACTTC. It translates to CASSGTGGAGEQYF.

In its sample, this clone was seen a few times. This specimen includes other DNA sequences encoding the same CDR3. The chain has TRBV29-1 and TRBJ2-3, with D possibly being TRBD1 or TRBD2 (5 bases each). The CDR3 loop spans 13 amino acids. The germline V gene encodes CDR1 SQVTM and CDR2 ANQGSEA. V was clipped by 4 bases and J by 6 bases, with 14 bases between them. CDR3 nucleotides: TGCAGCGTTGCCGGGACCCGCTCTGATACGCAGTATTTT. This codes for CSVAGTRSDTQYF.

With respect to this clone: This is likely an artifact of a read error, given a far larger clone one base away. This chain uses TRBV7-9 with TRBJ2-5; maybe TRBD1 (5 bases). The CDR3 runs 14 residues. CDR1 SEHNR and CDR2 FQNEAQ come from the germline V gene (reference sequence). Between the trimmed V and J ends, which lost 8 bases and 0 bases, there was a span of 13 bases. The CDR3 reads CASWSDKYQETQYF. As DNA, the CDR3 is TGTGCCAGCTGGTCGGACAAGTACCAAGAGACCCAGTACTTC.

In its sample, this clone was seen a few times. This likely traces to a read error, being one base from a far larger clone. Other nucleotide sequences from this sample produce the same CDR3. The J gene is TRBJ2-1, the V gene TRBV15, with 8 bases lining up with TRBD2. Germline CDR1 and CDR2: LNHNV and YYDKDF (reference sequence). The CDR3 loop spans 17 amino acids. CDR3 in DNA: TGTGCCAGCAGCAGTTCTCCTACTAGCGGATACCACAATGAGCAGTTCTTC. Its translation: CASSSSPTSGYHNEQFF.

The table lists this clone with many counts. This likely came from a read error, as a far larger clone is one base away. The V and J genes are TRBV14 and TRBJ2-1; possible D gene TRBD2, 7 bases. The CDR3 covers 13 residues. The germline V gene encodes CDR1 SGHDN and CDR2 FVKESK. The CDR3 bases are TGTGCCCGCAGCCAGAATGGGGGGGGGCCGATGGTCTTC. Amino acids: CARSQNGGGPMVF. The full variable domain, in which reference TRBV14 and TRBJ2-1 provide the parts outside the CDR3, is EAGVTQFPSHSVIEKGQTVTLRCDPISGHDNLYWYRRVMGKEIKFLLHFVKESKQDESGMPNNRFLAERTGGTYSTLKVQPAELEDSGVYFCARSQNGGGPMVFGPGTRLTVL.

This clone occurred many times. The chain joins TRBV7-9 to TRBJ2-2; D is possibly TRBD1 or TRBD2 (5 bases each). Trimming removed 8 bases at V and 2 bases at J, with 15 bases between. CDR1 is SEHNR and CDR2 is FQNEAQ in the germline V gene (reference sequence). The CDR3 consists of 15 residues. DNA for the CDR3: TGTGCCAGCCAGAACGGGACGGTAAACACCGGGGAGCTGTTTTTT. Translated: CASQNGTVNTGELFF. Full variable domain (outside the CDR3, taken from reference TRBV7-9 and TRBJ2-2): DTGVSQNPRHKITKRGQNVTFRCDPISEHNRLYWYRQTLGQGPEFLTYFQNEAQLEKSRLLSDRFSAERPKGSFSTLEIQRTEQGDSAMYLCASQNGTVNTGELFFGEGSRLTVL.

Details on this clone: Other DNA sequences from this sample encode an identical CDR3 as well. The CDR3 DNA reads as TGTGCCAGCAGCCCCGGACCGTCCAGTCCCTTCTACAATGAGCAGTTCTTC. Translation: CASSPGPSSPFYNEQFF. The rearrangement joins TRBV9 to TRBJ2-1; D is unclear. The V gene's germline CDR1 is SGDLS and CDR2 YYNGEE. This CDR3 is 17 amino acids long. Trimming took 4 bases from V and 3 from J, leaving 20 bases between them.

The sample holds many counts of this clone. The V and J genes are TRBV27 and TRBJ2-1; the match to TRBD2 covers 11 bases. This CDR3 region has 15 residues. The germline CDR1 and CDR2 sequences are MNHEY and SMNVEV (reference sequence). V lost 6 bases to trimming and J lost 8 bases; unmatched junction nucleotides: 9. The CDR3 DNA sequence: TGTGCCAGCAGCCCCACTAGCGGGAGTGTATATGAGCAGTTCTTC. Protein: CASSPTSGSVYEQFF.

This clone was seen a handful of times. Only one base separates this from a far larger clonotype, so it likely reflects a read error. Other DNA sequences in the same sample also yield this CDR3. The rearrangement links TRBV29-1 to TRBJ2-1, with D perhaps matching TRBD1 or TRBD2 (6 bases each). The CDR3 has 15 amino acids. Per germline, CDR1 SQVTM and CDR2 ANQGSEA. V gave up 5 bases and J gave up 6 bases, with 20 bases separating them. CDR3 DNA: TGCAGCGTTCGGGGGCCCCCGGGCCTATCCAATGAGCAGTTCTTC. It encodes CSVRGPPGLSNEQFF.

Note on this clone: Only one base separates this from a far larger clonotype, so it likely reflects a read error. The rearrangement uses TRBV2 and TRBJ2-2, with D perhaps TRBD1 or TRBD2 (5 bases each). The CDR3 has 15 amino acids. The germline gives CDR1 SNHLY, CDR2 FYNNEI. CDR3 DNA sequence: TGTGCCAGCCAGAACGGGACGGTAAACACCGTGGAGCTGTTTTTT. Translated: CASQNGTVNTVELFF.

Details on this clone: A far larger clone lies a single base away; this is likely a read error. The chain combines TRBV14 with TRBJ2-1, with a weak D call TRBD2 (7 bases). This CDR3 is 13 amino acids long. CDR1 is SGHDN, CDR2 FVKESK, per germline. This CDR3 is CASRQNGGGPMVF. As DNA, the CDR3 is TGTGCCAGCCGCCAGAATGGGGGGGGGCCGATGGTCTTC.

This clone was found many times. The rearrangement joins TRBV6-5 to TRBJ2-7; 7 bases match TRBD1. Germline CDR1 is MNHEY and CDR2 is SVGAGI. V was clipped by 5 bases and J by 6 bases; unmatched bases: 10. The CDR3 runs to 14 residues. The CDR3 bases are TGTGCCAGCAGTCTCCAACCGACAGGGCCCGAGCAGTACTTC. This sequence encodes CASSLQPTGPEQYF.

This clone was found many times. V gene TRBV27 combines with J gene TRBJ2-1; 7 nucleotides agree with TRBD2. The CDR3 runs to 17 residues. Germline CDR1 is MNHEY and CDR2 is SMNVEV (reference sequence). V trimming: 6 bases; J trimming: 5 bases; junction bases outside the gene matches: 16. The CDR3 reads CASRLRGRGIVNNEQFF. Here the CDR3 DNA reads TGTGCCAGCAGGCTACGAGGGAGGGGAATCGTCAACAATGAGCAGTTCTTC.

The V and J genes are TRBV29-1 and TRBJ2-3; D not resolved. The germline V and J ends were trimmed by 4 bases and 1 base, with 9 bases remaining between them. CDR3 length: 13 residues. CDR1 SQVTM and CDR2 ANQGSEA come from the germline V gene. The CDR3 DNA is TGCAGCGTTGGCGTGTCCCGCACAGATACGCAGTATTTT. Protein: CSVGVSRTDTQYF.

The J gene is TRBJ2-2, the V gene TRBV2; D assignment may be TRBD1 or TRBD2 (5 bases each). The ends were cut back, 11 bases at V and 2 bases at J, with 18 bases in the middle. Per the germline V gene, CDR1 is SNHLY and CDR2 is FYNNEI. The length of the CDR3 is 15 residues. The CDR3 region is CACLNGTVNTGELFF. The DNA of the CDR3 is TGTGCCTGCCTGAACGGGACGGTAAACACCGGGGAGCTGTTTTTT.

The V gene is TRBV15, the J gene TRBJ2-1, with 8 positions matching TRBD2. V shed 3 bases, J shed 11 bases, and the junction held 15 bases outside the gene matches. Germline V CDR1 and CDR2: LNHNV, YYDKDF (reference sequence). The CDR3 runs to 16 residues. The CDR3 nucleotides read TGTGCCACCAGCAGTTCTCCTACTAGCGGATACCACAAGCAGTTCTTC. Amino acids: CATSSSPTSGYHKQFF.